The 14 T cell receptor beta chains listed next were all sequenced from one sample in a study of cytomegalovirus exposure and HLA in healthy donors. Primers included in the PCR were 60 Vbeta and 13 Jbeta primers. Only in-frame clones appear in the TCRdb table, and some are missing; sequencing was by immunoSEQ multiplex PCR. The table for this sample gives tens of thousands of clones. Sequencing was carried out using PBMCs. These receptors came from a man aged 35 to 55 in good health and CMV-seronegative.

V gene TRBV5-1 combines with J gene TRBJ1-6; perhaps TRBD1 as D (6 bases). Germline V gene sequence: CDR1 SGHRS, CDR2 YFSETQ. This CDR3 comprises 15 residues. V was clipped by 6 bases and J by 4 bases, with 14 bases between them. CDR3 sequence reads: CASTPGTPYNSPLHF. The CDR3 coding sequence is TGCGCCAGCACACCCGGGACACCATATAATTCACCCCTCCACTTT. Full variable domain (outside the CDR3, taken from reference TRBV5-1 and TRBJ1-6): KAGVTQTPRYLIKTRGQQVTLSCSPISGHRSVSWYQQTPGQGLQFLFEYFSETQRNKGNFPGRFSGRQFSNSRSEMNVSTLELGDSALYLCASTPGTPYNSPLHFGNGTRLTVT.

CDR3 sequence (DNA): TGCGCCAGCAGCCAAGGTTTAGGGGGAAACTACGAGCAGTACTTC. Translating gives CASSQGLGGNYEQYF. This chain joins TRBV4-1 and TRBJ2-7; tentatively, D is TRBD1 (6 bases). CDR3 length: 15 residues. From germline, CDR1 is MGHRA and CDR2 YSYEKL. V lost 1 base, J lost 3 bases, and 13 bases lay in between.

The CDR3 loop reads CASSPRGRVGEAFF. The CDR3, as DNA: TGTGCCAGCTCACCACGGGGCAGGGTAGGTGAAGCTTTCTTT. This rearrangement joins TRBV18 to TRBJ1-1; D is perhaps TRBD1 (5 bases). The V end was cut by 1 base, the J end by 7 bases, with 13 bases between. There are 14 residues in the CDR3. Germline values: CDR1 KGHSH, CDR2 LQKENI.

V is TRBV7-9 and J is TRBJ1-2; 9 bases fit TRBD1. With 1 base clipped from V and 7 bases from J, the junction kept 4 bases outside the gene matches. This CDR3 comprises 14 residues. Germline V lookup: CDR1 SEHNR, CDR2 FQNEAQ (reference sequence). The CDR3 region has the DNA TGTGCCAGCAGCTTAGGACAGGGGGTAGGTGGCTACACCTTC. Its translation is CASSLGQGVGGYTF.

The chain has TRBV4-1 and TRBJ2-2; perhaps TRBD2 as D (6 bases). Germline V gene lookup returns CDR1 MGHRA and CDR2 YSYEKL. V was shortened by 4 bases and J by 7 bases, with 25 bases between the two germline ends. The CDR3 length is 18 residues. This chain's CDR3 is CASSLIPSGSSFGGELFF. The CDR3 coding sequence is TGCGCCAGCAGCCTCATCCCCTCCGGGAGTAGTTTCGGCGGGGAGCTGTTTTTT.

V is TRBV6-1 and J is TRBJ1-6; D not resolved. There are 13 residues in the CDR3. Looked up from germline, CDR1 is MNHNS and CDR2 is SASEGT. Between the trimmed V and J ends, which lost 6 bases and 7 bases, there was a span of 10 bases. The CDR3 spells CASREKLNSPLHF. CDR3 bases: TGTGCCAGCAGAGAAAAACTCAATTCACCCCTCCACTTT.

V is TRBV6-1 and J is TRBJ1-4, with TRBD1 matching 8 bases. Germline V gene data show CDR1 as MNHNS and CDR2 as SASEGT. Trimming at V came to 1 base and at J to 8 bases, leaving 9 bases not matched to a gene. There are 16 residues in the CDR3. The CDR3 DNA reads TGTGCCAGCAGTGAAGGGTTCCAGGGGGCGAGAGAAAAACTGTTTTTT. As protein: CASSEGFQGAREKLFF.

This chain connects TRBV4-1 to TRBJ1-5, with TRBD1 identical over 9 bases. There are 17 residues in the CDR3. Germline CDR1 is MGHRA and CDR2 is YSYEKL. V trimming: 0 bases; J trimming: 4 bases; junction bases outside the gene matches: 7. CDR3 sequence: CASSQDPGQGTNQPQHF. DNA of the CDR3: TGCGCCAGCAGCCAAGACCCGGGACAGGGAACGAATCAGCCCCAGCATTTT.

V gene TRBV5-6 combines with J gene TRBJ1-2; no reliable D call. Germline V gene data show CDR1 as SGHDT and CDR2 as YYEEEE. This CDR3 contains 12 residues. Trimming removed 0 bases at V and 4 bases at J, with 4 bases between. CDR3 in DNA: TGTGCCAGCAGCTTGGCCAGCTATGGCTACACCTTC. Amino acid sequence: CASSLASYGYTF.

The V gene is TRBV29-1, the J gene TRBJ2-5; maybe TRBD2 (7 bases). Germline CDR1 reads SQVTM; CDR2 reads ANQGSEA. V shed 8 bases and J shed 5 bases, with 12 bases lying between them. The CDR3 has 11 amino acids. The CDR3 DNA is TGCAGCTTCGGGGGGCTGGAGACCCAGTACTTC. This codes for CSFGGLETQYF.

CDR3 sequence reads: CASTQRAGRLEQYF. The CDR3 nucleotides read TGTGCCAGCACTCAGCGGGCAGGCCGGCTCGAGCAGTACTTC. This chain uses TRBV7-2 with TRBJ2-7, with a possible D match to TRBD2 (6 bases). There are 14 residues in the CDR3. The V and J ends lost 7 bases and 6 bases respectively, with 19 bases between them. CDR1 and CDR2 from the germline V gene are SGHTA and FQGNSA.

The rearrangement uses TRBV2 and TRBJ1-4, with TRBD1 identical over 11 bases. The J segment lost 2 bases and the V segment lost 4 bases, leaving 9 bases of the junction unmatched. Germline CDR1 reads SNHLY; CDR2 reads FYNNEI. This CDR3 comprises 18 residues. CDR3 coding DNA: TGTGCCAGCAGTGGGACAGGGGGCATCTGGGGGACTAATGAAAAACTGTTTTTT. Protein: CASSGTGGIWGTNEKLFF.

The chain couples TRBV5-1 to TRBJ2-7; the match to TRBD2 covers 7 bases. CDR1 is SGHRS and CDR2 is YFSETQ in the germline V gene. CDR3 size: 15 residues. V trimming: 1 base; J trimming: 4 bases; junction bases outside the gene matches: 8. The CDR3 region has the DNA TGCGCCAGCAGCTTGTTTCTAGCGGACGATTACGAGCAGTACTTC. This encodes CASSLFLADDYEQYF. Full variable domain (remainder filled in from reference TRBV5-1 and TRBJ2-7): KAGVTQTPRYLIKTRGQQVTLSCSPISGHRSVSWYQQTPGQGLQFLFEYFSETQRNKGNFPGRFSGRQFSNSRSEMNVSTLELGDSALYLCASSLFLADDYEQYFGPGTRLTVT.

The V and J genes are TRBV7-2 and TRBJ2-5, with 14 nucleotides matching TRBD2. Germline CDR1 reads SGHTA; CDR2 reads FQGNSA. The CDR3 contains 17 residues. After removal of 1 base from V and 4 bases from J, the junction contained 5 bases not matched to a gene. The CDR3 region is CASSLGATSGGVETQYF. The CDR3 DNA sequence: TGTGCCAGCAGCTTAGGAGCGACTAGCGGGGGGGTAGAGACCCAGTACTTC.